The present T cell receptor (beta chain) was sequenced within a study of T cells in Graves' hyperthyroidism and ophthalmopathy. Study-wide findings and caveats: Separating ophthalmopathy from stable hyperthyroidism was achieved by a 13 V-J model. Before onset, by a median of approximately 6.2 months, the model predicted ophthalmopathy.

This clonotype was detected ten times or more. No antigen is known for it. Amplification of TCR beta CDR3 regions used RNA as the template. An initial round of RT-PCR targeting the TCR CDR3 relied on the HTBI primer set. TCRdb itself ran the multiplex PCR reads through MiXCR, one entry per CDR3 protein. The data show a few hundred thousand distinct CDR3 sequences, about half seen once. The V gene lost 3 bases and the J gene lost 2 bases, with 7 bases spanning the gap. CDR3 length: 13 amino acids. Germline CDR1 and CDR2: SEHNR and FQNEAQ (reference sequence). This sequence joins TRBV7-9 and TRBJ2-5; no definite D call. This clonotype originated in a woman between 18 and 29 years old with Graves' hyperthyroidism. Sequencing used peripheral blood or thyroid tissue (not recorded which). The CDR3 coding sequence is TGTGCCAGCAGCTTCTCTAGACAAGAGACCCAGTACTTC. This translates into CASSFSRQETQYF.